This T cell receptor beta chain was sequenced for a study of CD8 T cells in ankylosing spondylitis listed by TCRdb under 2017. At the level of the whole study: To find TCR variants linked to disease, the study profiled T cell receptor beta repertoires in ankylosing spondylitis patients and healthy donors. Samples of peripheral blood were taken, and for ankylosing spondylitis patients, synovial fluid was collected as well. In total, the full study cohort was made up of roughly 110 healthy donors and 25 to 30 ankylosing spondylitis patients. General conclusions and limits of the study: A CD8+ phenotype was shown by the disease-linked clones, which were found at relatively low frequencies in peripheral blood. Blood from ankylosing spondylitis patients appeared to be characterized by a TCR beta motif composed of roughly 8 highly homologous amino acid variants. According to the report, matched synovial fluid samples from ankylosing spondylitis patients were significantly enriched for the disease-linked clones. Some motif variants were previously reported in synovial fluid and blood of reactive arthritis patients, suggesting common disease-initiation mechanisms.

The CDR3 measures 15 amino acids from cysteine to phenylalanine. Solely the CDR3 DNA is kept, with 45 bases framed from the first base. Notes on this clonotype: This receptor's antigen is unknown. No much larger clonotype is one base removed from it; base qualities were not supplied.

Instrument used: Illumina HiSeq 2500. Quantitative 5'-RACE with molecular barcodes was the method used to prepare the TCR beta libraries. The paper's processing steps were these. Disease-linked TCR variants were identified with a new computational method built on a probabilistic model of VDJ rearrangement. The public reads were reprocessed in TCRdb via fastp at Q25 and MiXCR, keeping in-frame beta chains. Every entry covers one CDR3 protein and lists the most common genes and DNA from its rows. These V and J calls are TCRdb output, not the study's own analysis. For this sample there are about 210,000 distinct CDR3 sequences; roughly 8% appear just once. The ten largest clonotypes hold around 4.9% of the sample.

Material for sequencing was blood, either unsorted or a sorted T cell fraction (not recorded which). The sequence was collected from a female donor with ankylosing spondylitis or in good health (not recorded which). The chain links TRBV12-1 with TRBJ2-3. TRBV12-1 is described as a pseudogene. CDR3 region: CASSFSGFDGDTQYF. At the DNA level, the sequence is TGTGCCAGCAGCTTTAGCGGGTTCGACGGAGATACGCAGTATTTT.